Listed below are T cell receptor beta chains from one sample, sequenced in a study of OX40 agonist ivuxolimab in advanced cancers. Repertoires were generated with immunoSEQ multiplex PCR, while TCRdb's copy carries only in-frame clones and drops some. The data hold 50,000 to 70,000 clones, with roughly 85% observed a single time. The sample here was CD4+ or CD8+ T cells sorted from blood, taken in a trial of the OX40 agonist ivuxolimab. The receptors shown here come from an adult with an advanced solid tumor such as melanoma, head and neck, liver or kidney cancer. Each CDR3 is given without its conserved first and last residue.

j_gene: TRBJ2-5
v_gene: TRBV11-2
CDR3aa: ASSPEMQYQETQY

j_gene: TRBJ2-3
v_gene: TRBV7-9
CDR3aa: ASSVGQTSTDTQY

j_gene: TRBJ2-2
v_gene: TRBV5-1
CDR3aa: ASSPAGTVNTGELF

j_gene: TRBJ1-4
v_gene: TRBV4-1
CDR3aa: ASSRGDGGGLNEKLF

j_gene: TRBJ1-5
v_gene: TRBV5-6
CDR3aa: ASSLTGANQPQH

j_gene: TRBJ1-1
v_gene: TRBV6-1
CDR3aa: ASSESLPF

j_gene: TRBJ2-3
v_gene: TRBV6-6
CDR3aa: ASSQNRADTQY

j_gene: TRBJ2-2
v_gene: TRBV5-1
CDR3aa: ASSPGGTNTGELF

j_gene: TRBJ1-3
v_gene: TRBV19
CDR3aa: ASSMSSTLSGNTIY

j_gene: TRBJ2-2
v_gene: TRBV10-3
CDR3aa: AISNSGLSEAGELF

j_gene: TRBJ1-1
v_gene: TRBV28
CDR3aa: ASSLDREAF

j_gene: TRBJ1-1
v_gene: TRBV28
CDR3aa: ASRPYRGIMNTEAF

j_gene: TRBJ1-2
v_gene: TRBV28
CDR3aa: ASSLLDTSNYGYT

j_gene: TRBJ2-5
v_gene: TRBV15
CDR3aa: ATSRDRGEETQY

j_gene: TRBJ1-2
v_gene: TRBV10-2
CDR3aa: ASAPDRGYGYT

j_gene: TRBJ2-5
v_gene: TRBV19
CDR3aa: ASSATGTGRETQY

j_gene: TRBJ2-7
v_gene: TRBV12-2
CDR3aa: ATLAGESYEQY

j_gene: TRBJ2-1
v_gene: TRBV7-9
CDR3aa: ASSLPPRLAGSRSEQF

j_gene: TRBJ2-5
v_gene: TRBV30
CDR3aa: AFTPGGEETQY

j_gene: TRBJ2-2
v_gene: TRBV5-4
CDR3aa: ASSQDWGINTGELF

j_gene: TRBJ2-7
v_gene: TRBV7-2
CDR3aa: ASSLRQTYEQY

j_gene: TRBJ1-1
v_gene: TRBV7-9
CDR3aa: ASSTRTARGNTEAF

j_gene: TRBJ2-3
v_gene: TRBV9
CDR3aa: ASSVEADTQY

j_gene: TRBJ2-7
v_gene: TRBV5-5
CDR3aa: ASSLGTGSSYEQY

j_gene: TRBJ2-6
v_gene: TRBV4-2
CDR3aa: ASSQGQPSGANVLT

j_gene: TRBJ1-2
v_gene: TRBV29-1
CDR3aa: SVLGRNDYT

j_gene: TRBJ2-3
v_gene: TRBV5-1
CDR3aa: ASSITDTQY

j_gene: TRBJ2-5
v_gene: TRBV6-1
CDR3aa: ASSEWLRETQY

j_gene: TRBJ1-5
v_gene: TRBV12-5
CDR3aa: ASGLGQGSGNQPQH

j_gene: TRBJ1-1
v_gene: TRBV6-1
CDR3aa: ASSAQGRMNTEAF

j_gene: TRBJ2-3
v_gene: TRBV2
CDR3aa: ASSAGRDTQY

j_gene: TRBJ2-3
v_gene: TRBV10-3
CDR3aa: AISERGLAGVDTQY

j_gene: TRBJ2-7
v_gene: TRBV2
CDR3aa: ASSQLDVGEQY

j_gene: TRBJ1-1
v_gene: TRBV5-1
CDR3aa: ASSLAVNTEAF

j_gene: TRBJ2-3
v_gene: TRBV4-1
CDR3aa: ASSQDEREGFTDTQY

j_gene: TRBJ2-3
v_gene: TRBV10-2
CDR3aa: ASRDRLAGGPDTQY

j_gene: TRBJ2-3
v_gene: TRBV4-2
CDR3aa: ASSQDQTSGATDTQY

j_gene: TRBJ2-7
v_gene: TRBV6-5
CDR3aa: ASSPTLNTYEQY

j_gene: TRBJ2-3
v_gene: TRBV30
CDR3aa: ALAGEVDTQY

j_gene: TRBJ2-1
v_gene: TRBV27
CDR3aa: ASSRTSGTLYNEQF

j_gene: TRBJ1-1
v_gene: TRBV5-4
CDR3aa: ASSGGGLRNTEAF

j_gene: TRBJ2-2
v_gene: TRBV28
CDR3aa: ASSIIFGGELF